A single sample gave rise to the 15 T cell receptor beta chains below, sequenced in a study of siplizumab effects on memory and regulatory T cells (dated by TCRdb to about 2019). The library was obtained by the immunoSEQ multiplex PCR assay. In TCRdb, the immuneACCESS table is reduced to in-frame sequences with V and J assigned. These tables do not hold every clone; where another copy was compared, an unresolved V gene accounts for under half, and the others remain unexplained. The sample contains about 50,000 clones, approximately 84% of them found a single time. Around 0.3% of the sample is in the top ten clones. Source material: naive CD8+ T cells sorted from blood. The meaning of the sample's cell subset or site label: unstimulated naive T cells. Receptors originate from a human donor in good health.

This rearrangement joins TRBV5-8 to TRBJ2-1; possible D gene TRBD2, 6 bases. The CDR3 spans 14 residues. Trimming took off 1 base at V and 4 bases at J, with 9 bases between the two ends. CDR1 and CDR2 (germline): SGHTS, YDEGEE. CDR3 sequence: CASSLWGEYNEQFF. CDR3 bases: TGTGCCAGCAGCTTGTGGGGGGAATACAATGAGCAGTTCTTC.

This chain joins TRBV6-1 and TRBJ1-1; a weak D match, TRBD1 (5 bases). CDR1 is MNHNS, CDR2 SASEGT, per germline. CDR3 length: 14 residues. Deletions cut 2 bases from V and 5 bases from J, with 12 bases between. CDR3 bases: TGTGCCAGCAGTGAATATGGGGGTGATACTGAAGCTTTCTTT. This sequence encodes CASSEYGGDTEAFF.

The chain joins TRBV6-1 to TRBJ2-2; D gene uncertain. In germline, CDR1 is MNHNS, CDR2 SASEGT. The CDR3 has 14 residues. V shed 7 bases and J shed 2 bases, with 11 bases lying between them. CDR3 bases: TGTGCCAGCACCCTGCTGGGTAACACCGGGGAGCTGTTTTTT. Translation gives CASTLLGNTGELFF.

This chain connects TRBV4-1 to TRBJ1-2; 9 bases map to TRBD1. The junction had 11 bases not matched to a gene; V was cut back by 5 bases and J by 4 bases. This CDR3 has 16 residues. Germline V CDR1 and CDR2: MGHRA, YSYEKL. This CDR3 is CASSSIPGQGPYGYTF. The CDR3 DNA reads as TGCGCCAGCAGCTCGATTCCGGGACAGGGTCCCTATGGCTACACCTTC.

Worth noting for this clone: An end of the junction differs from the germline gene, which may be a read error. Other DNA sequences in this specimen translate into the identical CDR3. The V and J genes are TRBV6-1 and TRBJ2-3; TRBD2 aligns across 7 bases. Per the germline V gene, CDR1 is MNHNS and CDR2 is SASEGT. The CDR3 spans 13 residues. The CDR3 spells CASQSSGTDTQYF. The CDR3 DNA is TGTGCCAGTCAGTCTAGCGGCACAGATACACAGTATTTT.

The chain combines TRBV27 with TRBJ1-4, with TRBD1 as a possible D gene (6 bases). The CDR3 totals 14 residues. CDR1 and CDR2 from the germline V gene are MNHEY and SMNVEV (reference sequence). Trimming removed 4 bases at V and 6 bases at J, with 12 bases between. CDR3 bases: TGTGCCAGCAGTTCTCGACAGGCGGATGAAAAACTGTTTTTT. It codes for CASSSRQADEKLFF.

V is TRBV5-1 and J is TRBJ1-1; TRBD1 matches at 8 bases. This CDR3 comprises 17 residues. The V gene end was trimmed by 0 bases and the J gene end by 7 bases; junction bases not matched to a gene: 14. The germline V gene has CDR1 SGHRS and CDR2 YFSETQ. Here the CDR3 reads CASSLDLDRALNFEAFF. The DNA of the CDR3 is TGCGCCAGCAGCTTGGATCTGGACAGGGCGTTAAACTTTGAAGCTTTCTTT.

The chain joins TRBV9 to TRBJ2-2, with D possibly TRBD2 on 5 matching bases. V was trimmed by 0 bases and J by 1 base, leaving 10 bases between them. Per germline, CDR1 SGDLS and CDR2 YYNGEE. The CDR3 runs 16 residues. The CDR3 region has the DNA TGTGCCAGCAGCGTAGCCCCAGCGGAGAACACCGGGGAGCTGTTTTTT. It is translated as CASSVAPAENTGELFF.

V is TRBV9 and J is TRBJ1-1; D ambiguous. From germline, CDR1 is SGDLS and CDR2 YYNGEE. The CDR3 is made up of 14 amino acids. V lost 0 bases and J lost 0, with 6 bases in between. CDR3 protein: CASSVGSMNTEAFF. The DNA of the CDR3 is TGTGCCAGCAGCGTAGGTAGCATGAACACTGAAGCTTTCTTT. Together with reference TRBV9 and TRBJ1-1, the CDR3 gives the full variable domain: DSGVTQTPKHLITATGQRVTLRCSPRSGDLSVYWYQQSLDQGLQFLIQYYNGEERAKGNILERFSAQQFPDLHSELNLSSLELGDSALYFCASSVGSMNTEAFFGQGTRLTVV.

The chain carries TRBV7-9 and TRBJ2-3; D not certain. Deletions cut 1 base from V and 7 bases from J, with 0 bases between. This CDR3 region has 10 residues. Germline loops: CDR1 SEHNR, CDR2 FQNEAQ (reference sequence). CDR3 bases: TGTGCCAGCAGCTTAGATACGCAGTATTTT. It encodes CASSLDTQYF.

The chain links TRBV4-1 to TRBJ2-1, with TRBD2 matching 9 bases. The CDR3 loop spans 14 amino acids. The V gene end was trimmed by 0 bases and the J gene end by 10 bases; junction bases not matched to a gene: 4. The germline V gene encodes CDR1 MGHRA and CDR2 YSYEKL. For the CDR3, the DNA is TGCGCCAGCAGCCAAGACCGCGGGGGGGAAGAGCAGTTCTTC. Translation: CASSQDRGGEEQFF.

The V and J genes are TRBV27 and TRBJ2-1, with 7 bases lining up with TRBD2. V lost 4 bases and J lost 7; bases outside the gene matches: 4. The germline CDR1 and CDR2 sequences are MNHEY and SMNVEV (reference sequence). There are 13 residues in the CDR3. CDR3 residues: CASSSLAENEQFF. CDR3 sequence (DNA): TGTGCCAGCAGTTCCCTAGCGGAGAATGAGCAGTTCTTC.

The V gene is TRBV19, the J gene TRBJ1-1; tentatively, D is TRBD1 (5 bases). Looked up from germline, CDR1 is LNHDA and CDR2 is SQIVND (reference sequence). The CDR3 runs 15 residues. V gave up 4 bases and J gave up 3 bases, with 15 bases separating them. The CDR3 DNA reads TGTGCCAGTAGTACCCGACAGCCCCGAGACACTGAAGCTTTCTTT. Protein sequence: CASSTRQPRDTEAFF.

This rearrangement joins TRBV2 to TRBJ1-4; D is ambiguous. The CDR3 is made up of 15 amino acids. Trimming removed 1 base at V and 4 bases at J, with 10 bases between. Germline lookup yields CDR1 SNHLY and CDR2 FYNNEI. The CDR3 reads CASSEVVSYNEKLFF. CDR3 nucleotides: TGTGCCAGCAGTGAAGTGGTCAGTTATAATGAAAAACTGTTTTTT.

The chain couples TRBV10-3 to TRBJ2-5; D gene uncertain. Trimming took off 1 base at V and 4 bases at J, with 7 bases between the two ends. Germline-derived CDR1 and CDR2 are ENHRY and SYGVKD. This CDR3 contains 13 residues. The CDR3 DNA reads TGTGCCATCAGTGAGTATCGAGGAGAGACCCAGTACTTC. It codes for CAISEYRGETQYF.